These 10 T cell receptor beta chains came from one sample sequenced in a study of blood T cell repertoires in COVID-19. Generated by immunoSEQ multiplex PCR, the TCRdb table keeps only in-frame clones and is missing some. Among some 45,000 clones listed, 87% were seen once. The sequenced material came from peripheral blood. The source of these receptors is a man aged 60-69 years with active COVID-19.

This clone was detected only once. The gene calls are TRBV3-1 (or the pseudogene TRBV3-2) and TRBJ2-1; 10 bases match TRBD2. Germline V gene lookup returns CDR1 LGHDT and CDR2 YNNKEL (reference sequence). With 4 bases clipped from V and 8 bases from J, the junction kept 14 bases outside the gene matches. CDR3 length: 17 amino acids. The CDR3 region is CASSPRTSGFVADEQFF. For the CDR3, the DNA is TGTGCCAGCAGCCCCCGGACTAGCGGATTTGTGGCGGATGAGCAGTTCTTC.

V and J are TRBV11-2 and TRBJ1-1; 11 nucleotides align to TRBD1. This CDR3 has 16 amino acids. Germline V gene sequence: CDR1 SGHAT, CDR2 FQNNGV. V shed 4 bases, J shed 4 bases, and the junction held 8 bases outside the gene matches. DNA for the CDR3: TGTGCCAGCAGCTGGGATCCCGGGACAGGGGGCACTGAAGCTTTCTTT. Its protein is CASSWDPGTGGTEAFF.

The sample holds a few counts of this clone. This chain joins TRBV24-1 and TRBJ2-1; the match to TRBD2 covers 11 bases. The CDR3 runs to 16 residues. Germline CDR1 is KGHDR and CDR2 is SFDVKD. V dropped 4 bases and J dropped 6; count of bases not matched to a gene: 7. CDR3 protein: CATSDMTSGKPNEQFF. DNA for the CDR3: TGTGCCACCAGTGACATGACTAGCGGGAAGCCCAATGAGCAGTTCTTC.

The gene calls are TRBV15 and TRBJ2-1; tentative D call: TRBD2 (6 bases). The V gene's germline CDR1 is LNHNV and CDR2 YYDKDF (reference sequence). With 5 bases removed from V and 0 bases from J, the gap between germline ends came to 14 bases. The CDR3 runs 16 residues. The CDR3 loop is CATSGDWISSYNEQFF. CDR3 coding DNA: TGTGCCACCAGCGGGGACTGGATTAGCTCCTACAATGAGCAGTTCTTC.

The CDR3 DNA reads TGTGCCAGCGGGACAGGGCAATACAATGAGCAGTTCTTC. Its protein product is CASGTGQYNEQFF. The chain uses TRBV7-8 and TRBJ2-1; 9 bases align to TRBD1. CDR1 and CDR2 (germline): SGHVS, FQNEAQ. V was pared by 8 bases and J by 4 bases, with 3 bases of the junction left unmatched. CDR3 size: 13 residues.

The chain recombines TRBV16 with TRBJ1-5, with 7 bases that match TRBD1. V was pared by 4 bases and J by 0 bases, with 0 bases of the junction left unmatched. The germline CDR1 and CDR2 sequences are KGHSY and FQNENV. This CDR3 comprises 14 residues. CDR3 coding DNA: TGTGCCAGCAGCCCAGGGGGTAGCAATCAGCCCCAGCATTTT. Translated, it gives CASSPGGSNQPQHF.

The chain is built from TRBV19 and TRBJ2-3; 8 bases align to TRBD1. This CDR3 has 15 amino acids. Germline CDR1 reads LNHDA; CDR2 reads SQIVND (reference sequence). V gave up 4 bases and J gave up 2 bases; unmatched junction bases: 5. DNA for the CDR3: TGTGCCAGTAGTAACGGACAGGGTACCACAGATACGCAGTATTTT. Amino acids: CASSNGQGTTDTQYF.

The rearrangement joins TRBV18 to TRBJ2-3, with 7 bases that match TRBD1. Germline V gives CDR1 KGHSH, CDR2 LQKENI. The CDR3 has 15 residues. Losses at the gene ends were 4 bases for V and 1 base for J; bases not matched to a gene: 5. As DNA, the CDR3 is TGTGCCAGCTCACGTTTTACAGGGGGCACAGATACGCAGTATTTT. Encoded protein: CASSRFTGGTDTQYF.

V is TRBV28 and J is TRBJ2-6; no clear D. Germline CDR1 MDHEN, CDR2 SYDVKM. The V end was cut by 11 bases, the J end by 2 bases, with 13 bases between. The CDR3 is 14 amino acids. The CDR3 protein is CAAARVAGANVLTF. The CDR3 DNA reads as TGTGCCGCCGCCCGGGTTGCTGGGGCCAACGTCCTGACTTTC.

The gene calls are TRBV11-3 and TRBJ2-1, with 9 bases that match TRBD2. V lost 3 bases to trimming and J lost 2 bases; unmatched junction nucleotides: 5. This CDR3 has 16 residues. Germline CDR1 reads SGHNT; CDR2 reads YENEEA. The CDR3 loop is CASSFGGGDPYNEQFF. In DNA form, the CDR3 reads TGTGCCAGCAGCTTTGGCGGGGGGGACCCCTACAATGAGCAGTTCTTC.